The 27 T cell receptor beta chains below come from one sample, sequenced in a study of cytomegalovirus exposure and HLA in healthy donors. PCR employed 60 Vbeta and 13 Jbeta primers. Clones were read by immunoSEQ multiplex PCR, and TCRdb kept only the in-frame ones, dropping some. The sample has roughly 150,000 clones, roughly 80% seen once. Sequencing used PBMCs. Every receptor here comes from a man in his late teens or twenties in good health and CMV-seropositive.

This clone was picked up a small number of times. The CDR3 nucleotides are TGTGCCAGCAGTTCACCCGACAGCAGTAACACTGAAGCTTTCTTT. Its translation is CASSSPDSSNTEAFF. V usage is TRBV6-5 and J usage is TRBJ1-1; TRBD1 is a possible D gene (5 bases). The germline CDR1 and CDR2 sequences are MNHEY and SVGAGI. Trimming left V 4 bases short and J 2 bases short, with 14 bases between. The CDR3 is made up of 15 amino acids.

This chain uses TRBV13 with TRBJ1-4; 8 bases fit TRBD1. CDR3 length: 15 residues. The junction had 3 bases not matched to a gene; V was cut back by 1 base and J by 5 bases. Germline CDR1 PRHDT, CDR2 FYEKMQ (reference sequence). The CDR3 DNA reads as TGTGCCAGCAGCTTAGCCCGACAGGGGAATGAAAAACTGTTTTTT. This encodes CASSLARQGNEKLFF.

This chain links TRBV7-2 with TRBJ2-1, with 8 bases aligning to TRBD1. The length of the CDR3 is 15 residues. Germline assignment: CDR1 SGHTA and CDR2 FQGNSA. The V gene end was trimmed by 2 bases and the J gene end by 8 bases; junction bases not matched to a gene: 8. CDR3 in amino acids: CASSLQGAHVDEQFF. CDR3 coding DNA: TGTGCCAGCAGCTTACAGGGGGCGCATGTCGATGAGCAGTTCTTC. The variable domain in full, with the rest retrieved from reference TRBV7-2 and TRBJ2-1, is GAGVSQSPSNKVTEKGKDVELRCDPISGHTALYWYRQSLGQGLEFLIYFQGNSAPDKSGLPSDRFSAERTGGSVSTLTIQRTQQEDSAVYLCASSLQGAHVDEQFFGPGTRLTVL.

The chain has TRBV27 and TRBJ1-5; TRBD1 might be the D (6 bases). The germline V gene has CDR1 MNHEY and CDR2 SMNVEV (reference sequence). Trimming stripped 5 bases from V and 1 base from J, with 21 bases between. The CDR3 loop spans 18 amino acids. The CDR3 nucleotides are TGTGCCAGCAGTCCGATGGACAGTTTGGGGAAGAGCAATCAGCCCCAGCATTTT. Its translation: CASSPMDSLGKSNQPQHF.

This sequence joins TRBV5-6 and TRBJ2-5, with D possibly TRBD2 on 7 matching bases. Between the trimmed V and J ends, which lost 1 base and 7 bases, there was a span of 23 bases. The CDR3 is 17 amino acids. CDR1 and CDR2 (germline): SGHDT, YYEEEE. CDR3 sequence: CASSLPPKVGGLGTQYF. CDR3 nucleotides: TGTGCCAGCAGCTTGCCTCCTAAAGTGGGGGGGCTGGGGACCCAGTACTTC.

This rearrangement joins TRBV14 to TRBJ2-7; the match to TRBD2 covers 14 bases. Germline CDR1 and CDR2: SGHDN and FVKESK. The CDR3 consists of 17 residues. Germline trimming cut 2 bases from V and 2 bases from J; bases unmatched to any gene: 5. Written as DNA, the CDR3 is TGTGCCAGCAGCCAACCGGGACTAGCGGGAGTTACCTACGAGCAGTACTTC. Translating it yields CASSQPGLAGVTYEQYF.

This clone was seen only a few times. This chain joins TRBV7-9 and TRBJ2-7; D is ambiguous. V lost 5 bases and J lost 2, with 16 bases in between. This CDR3 has 15 amino acids. Germline V gene lookup returns CDR1 SEHNR and CDR2 FQNEAQ (reference sequence). CDR3 nucleotide sequence: TGTGCCAGCAGCAATCCCCGGTCAAATGCCTACGAGCAGTACTTC. Residues: CASSNPRSNAYEQYF.

This rearrangement joins TRBV28 to TRBJ2-1, with D perhaps TRBD2 (6 bases). CDR3 size: 16 residues. Germline V lookup: CDR1 MDHEN, CDR2 SYDVKM. V lost 4 bases and J lost 5, with 18 bases in between. CDR3 DNA: TGTGCCAGCAGTTCTGGCGGGGCAGGCCTCCACAATGAGCAGTTCTTC. Translated, it gives CASSSGGAGLHNEQFF.

This clone was counted between two and nine times. Additional DNA sequences in this sample encode the identical CDR3. This chain links TRBV6-5 with TRBJ2-7; 7 nucleotides align to TRBD1. Germline-derived CDR1 and CDR2 are MNHEY and SVGAGI. The CDR3 loop spans 15 amino acids. V shed 5 bases, J shed 1 base, and the junction held 8 bases outside the gene matches. CDR3 sequence reads: CASSLTSGGSYEQYF. In nucleotides, the CDR3 is TGTGCCAGCAGTCTCACCTCAGGGGGTTCCTACGAGCAGTACTTC.

CDR3 sequence reads: CASSDSGGSTDTQYF. The CDR3 DNA is TGTGCCAGCAGCGATAGTGGGGGGAGCACAGATACGCAGTATTTT. The chain carries TRBV7-8 and TRBJ2-3, with a possible D match to TRBD2 (6 bases). Trimming left V 5 bases short and J 0 bases short, with 12 bases between. This CDR3 contains 15 residues. Per germline, CDR1 SGHVS and CDR2 FQNEAQ.

This clone turned up a few times. The V call is TRBV5-1, the J call TRBJ1-2; 9 bases fit TRBD1. From germline, CDR1 is SGHRS and CDR2 YFSETQ. After removal of 7 bases from V and 4 bases from J, the junction contained 20 bases not matched to a gene. The CDR3 contains 18 residues. The CDR3 coding sequence is TGCGCCAGCCTAATCGGGACAGGGCATGGCGCGCGGGGCTATGGCTACACCTTC. Residues: CASLIGTGHGARGYGYTF.

The chain combines TRBV6-5 with TRBJ2-3; unclear D gene. V lost 9 bases and J lost 0, with 10 bases in between. The CDR3 contains 13 residues. Germline values: CDR1 MNHEY, CDR2 SVGAGI. CDR3: CASSTASTDTQYF. The CDR3 DNA sequence: TGTGCCAGTTCGACTGCTAGCACAGATACGCAGTATTTT.

The chain employs TRBV19 and TRBJ1-1; D gene unclear. The CDR3 totals 17 residues. The germline CDR1 and CDR2 sequences are LNHDA and SQIVND (reference sequence). Trimming removed 2 bases at V and 5 bases at J, with 21 bases between. CDR3 residues: CASSISRRGQVSTEAFF. The CDR3 DNA reads TGTGCCAGTAGTATATCTCGGCGTGGGCAGGTATCAACTGAAGCTTTCTTT. Full variable domain (missing parts from reference TRBV19 and TRBJ1-1): DGGITQSPKYLFRKEGQNVTLSCEQNLNHDAMYWYRQDPGQGLRLIYYSQIVNDFQKGDIAEGYSVSREKKESFPLTVTSAQKNPTAFYLCASSISRRGQVSTEAFFGQGTRLTVV.

The gene calls are TRBV14 and TRBJ2-7, with TRBD2 identical over 8 bases. From germline, CDR1 is SGHDN and CDR2 FVKESK. The CDR3 covers 17 residues. V lost 2 bases, J lost 1 base, and 10 bases stayed unmatched. The DNA of the CDR3 is TGTGCCAGCAGCCAAATAAGCGGGAGTTGGAGATCCTACGAGCAGTACTTC. This translates into CASSQISGSWRSYEQYF.

This sequence joins TRBV10-2 and TRBJ1-1; 12 bases are a match to TRBD1. Per germline, CDR1 WSHSY and CDR2 SAAADI. V was pared by 2 bases and J by 6 bases, with 1 base of the junction left unmatched. CDR3 length equals 14 residues. The CDR3 sequence: CASSEGTGGSEAFF. The CDR3 DNA reads as TGCGCCAGCAGTGAGGGGACAGGGGGCTCTGAAGCTTTCTTT.

The V gene is TRBV5-6, the J gene TRBJ1-3; perhaps TRBD1 as D (5 bases). The CDR3 has 15 residues. Trimming removed 0 bases from V and 4 bases from J, with 11 bases in between. CDR1 SGHDT and CDR2 YYEEEE come from the germline V gene. CDR3 loop: CASSLARALGNTIYF. As DNA, the CDR3 is TGTGCCAGCAGCTTGGCCAGGGCTTTAGGAAACACCATATATTTT.

V is TRBV5-5 and J is TRBJ2-7; a possible D gene is TRBD1 (6 bases). The CDR3 consists of 16 residues. V lost 4 bases to trimming and J lost 4 bases, with 21 bases between them. In germline, CDR1 is SGHKS, CDR2 YYEKEE (reference sequence). DNA for the CDR3: TGTGCCAGCAGCCAGGTCGGCGTGGGGGCCAAATACGAGCAGTACTTC. Protein sequence: CASSQVGVGAKYEQYF.

The CDR3 DNA sequence: TGTGCCAGCGGGGGGGGAGTCATGATGGAGAACTACGAGCAGTACTTC. This codes for CASGGGVMMENYEQYF. The chain combines TRBV2 with TRBJ2-7; 7 positions match TRBD2. CDR1 SNHLY and CDR2 FYNNEI come from the germline V gene. J was trimmed by 3 bases and V by 8 bases; bases with no gene match: 16. The CDR3 covers 16 residues.

This clone occurred once. The J gene is TRBJ2-3, the V gene TRBV6-6; TRBD1 matches 7 bases. This CDR3 has 15 amino acids. Trimming cost V 6 bases and J 3 bases; bases outside gene matches: 9. The germline V gene encodes CDR1 MNHNY and CDR2 SVGAGI (reference sequence). CDR3 in amino acids: CASSRQGVITDTQYF. CDR3 in DNA: TGTGCCAGCAGCCGCCAGGGGGTCATAACAGATACGCAGTATTTT.

This clone has only a few counts. The gene calls are TRBV4-1 and TRBJ1-1, with 7 bases that match TRBD1. Germline trimming cut 1 base from V and 3 bases from J; bases unmatched to any gene: 5. Germline assignment: CDR1 MGHRA and CDR2 YSYEKL. The CDR3 is 15 residues long. CDR3 region: CASSQGRRGDTEAFF. CDR3 DNA: TGCGCCAGCAGCCAAGGGCGCAGGGGGGACACTGAAGCTTTCTTT.

This clone has only a few counts. This chain links TRBV7-2 with TRBJ2-1, with 8 bases lining up with TRBD2. CDR3 size: 17 residues. Losses at the gene ends were 3 bases for V and 6 bases for J; bases not matched to a gene: 13. CDR1 is SGHTA, CDR2 FQGNSA, per germline. The CDR3 region is CASSFSSAGVGSNEQFF. In DNA form, the CDR3 reads TGTGCCAGCAGCTTTTCTTCAGCGGGAGTAGGCTCCAATGAGCAGTTCTTC.

This rearrangement joins TRBV28 to TRBJ2-7, with 7 nucleotides matching TRBD2. CDR3 length equals 16 residues. V trimming: 3 bases; J trimming: 3 bases; junction bases outside the gene matches: 11. The V gene's germline CDR1 is MDHEN and CDR2 SYDVKM. The CDR3 here is CASSFSGGRAIYEQYF. CDR3 coding DNA: TGTGCCAGCAGTTTCTCGGGTGGGAGGGCCATCTACGAGCAGTACTTC.

The chain couples TRBV4-3 to TRBJ1-6; no clear D. This CDR3 contains 17 residues. Trimming took off 4 bases at V and 3 bases at J, with 16 bases between the two ends. Germline V gene sequence: CDR1 LGHNA, CDR2 YSLEER. DNA for the CDR3: TGCGCCAGCAGCCCAGAACGTAGTTCAGGCTATAATTCACCCCTCCACTTT. Residues: CASSPERSSGYNSPLHF.

The chain couples TRBV5-1 to TRBJ1-3, with D hard to call. The CDR3 consists of 17 residues. In germline, CDR1 is SGHRS, CDR2 YFSETQ. Trimming shortened V by 2 bases and J by 1 base, and 16 bases separated the two germline ends. The CDR3 DNA is TGCGCCAGCAGCTTAGGATCTCTCCACGGGTCTGGAAACACCATATATTTT. Translation: CASSLGSLHGSGNTIYF.

The chain uses TRBV4-1 and TRBJ1-4; D may be TRBD1 (6 bases). Looked up from germline, CDR1 is MGHRA and CDR2 is YSYEKL. The CDR3 has 15 residues. The germline V and J ends were trimmed by 4 bases and 8 bases, with 17 bases remaining between them. This CDR3 reads CASSPIRDTYEKLFF. CDR3 bases: TGCGCCAGCAGCCCCATCCGGGACACCTACGAAAAACTGTTTTTT.

The V call is TRBV28, the J call TRBJ2-7; 7 bases are shared with TRBD1. Germline V gene data show CDR1 as MDHEN and CDR2 as SYDVKM. V lost 5 bases and J lost 2; bases outside the gene matches: 3. There are 13 residues in the CDR3. In DNA, the CDR3 is TGTGCCAGCAGTACCCAGGGGGCCTACGAGCAGTACTTC. Amino acids: CASSTQGAYEQYF.

V gene TRBV7-9 combines with J gene TRBJ2-7; D gene ambiguous. The germline V and J ends were trimmed by 0 bases and 3 bases, with 6 bases remaining between them. Germline V CDR1 and CDR2: SEHNR, FQNEAQ (reference sequence). The CDR3 spans 13 residues. CDR3 nucleotide sequence: TGTGCCAGCAGCTTAGCGAACTACTACGAGCAGTACTTC. This sequence encodes CASSLANYYEQYF. Supplemented by reference TRBV7-9 and TRBJ2-7, the full variable domain reads DTGVSQNPRHKITKRGQNVTFRCDPISEHNRLYWYRQTLGQGPEFLTYFQNEAQLEKSRLLSDRFSAERPKGSFSTLEIQRTEQGDSAMYLCASSLANYYEQYFGPGTRLTVT.